This T cell receptor beta chain was identified in a study of spatial heterogeneity in lung cancer. As for the study in general: Sequence detection consistently recorded a greater number of beta-chain than alpha-chain sequences.

TCRdb reprocessed the 5' RACE reads with MiXCR, giving one entry per CDR3 protein. The table shows about 92,000 distinct CDR3 sequences, with 12% occurring only once. Noted time point: sample taken at primary tumor resection. Samples were obtained from more than 70 donors, all untreated early-stage non-small cell lung cancer patients. Material: PBMCs, obtained at surgery. This sequence originates from a male donor with early-stage non-small cell lung cancer.

DNA of the CDR3: TGCAGTATCGCGGGGAAGGCCTATTCACCCCTCCACTTT. It encodes CSIAGKAYSPLHF. This sequence joins TRBV20-1 and TRBJ1-6; no firm D call. Germline V CDR1 and CDR2: DFQATT, SNEGSKA (reference sequence). Trimming pared 8 bases from V and 8 bases from J, leaving 16 bases between. The CDR3 runs to 13 residues.